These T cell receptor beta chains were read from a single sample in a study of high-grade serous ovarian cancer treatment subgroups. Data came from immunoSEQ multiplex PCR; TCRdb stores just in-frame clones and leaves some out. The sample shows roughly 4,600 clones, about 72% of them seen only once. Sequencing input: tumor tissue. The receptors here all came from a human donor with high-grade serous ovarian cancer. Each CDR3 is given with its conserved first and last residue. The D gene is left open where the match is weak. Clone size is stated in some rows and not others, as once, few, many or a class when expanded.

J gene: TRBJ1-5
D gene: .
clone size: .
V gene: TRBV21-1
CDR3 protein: CASSKEAGTGVSQPQHF
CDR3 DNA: TGTGCCAGCAGCAAAGAGGCCGGGACAGGGGTTAGTCAGCCCCAGCATTTT

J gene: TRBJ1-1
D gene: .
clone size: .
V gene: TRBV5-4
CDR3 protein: CASSFQRENTEAFF
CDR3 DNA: TGTGCCAGCAGCTTTCAACGGGAGAACACTGAAGCTTTCTTT

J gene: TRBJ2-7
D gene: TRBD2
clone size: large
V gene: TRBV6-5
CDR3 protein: CASSSGGSVYEQYF
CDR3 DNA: TGTGCCAGCAGTTCGGGCGGGAGCGTCTACGAGCAGTACTTC

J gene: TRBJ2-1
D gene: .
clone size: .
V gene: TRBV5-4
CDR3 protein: CASSLDRAYMNEQFF
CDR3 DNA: TGTGCCAGCAGCTTGGACAGGGCGTATATGAATGAGCAGTTCTTC

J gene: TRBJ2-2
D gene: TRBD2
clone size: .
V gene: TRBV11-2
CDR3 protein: CASSYRTSGGLNTGELFF
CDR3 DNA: TGTGCCAGCAGCTATCGGACTAGCGGGGGCTTAAACACCGGGGAGCTGTTTTTT

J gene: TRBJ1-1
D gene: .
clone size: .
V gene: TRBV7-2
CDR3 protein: CASGTKVETEAFF
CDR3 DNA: TGTGCCAGCGGAACCAAGGTGGAAACTGAAGCTTTCTTT

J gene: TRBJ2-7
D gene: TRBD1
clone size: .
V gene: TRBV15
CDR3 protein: CATSADRGNYEQYF
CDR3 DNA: TGTGCCACCAGCGCGGACAGGGGGAACTACGAGCAGTACTTC

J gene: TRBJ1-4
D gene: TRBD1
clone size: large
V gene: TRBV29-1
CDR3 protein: CSGRQGTGELFF
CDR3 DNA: TGCAGCGGAAGACAGGGGACGGGGGAACTGTTTTTT

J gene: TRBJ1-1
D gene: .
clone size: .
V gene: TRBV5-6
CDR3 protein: CASSSQLYRQNMNTEAFF
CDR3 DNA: TGTGCCAGCAGCTCTCAACTTTACCGACAGAACATGAACACTGAAGCTTTCTTT

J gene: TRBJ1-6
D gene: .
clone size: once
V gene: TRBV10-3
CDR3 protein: CAISVGTDSPLHF
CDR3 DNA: TGTGCCATCAGTGTCGGGACGGATTCACCCCTCCACTTT

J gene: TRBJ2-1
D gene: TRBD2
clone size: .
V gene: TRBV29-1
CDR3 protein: CSVGEGPMREQFF
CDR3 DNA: TGCAGCGTTGGGGAGGGCCCAATGCGGGAGCAGTTCTTC

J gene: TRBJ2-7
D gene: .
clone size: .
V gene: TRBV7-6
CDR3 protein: CASSLRRSEQYF
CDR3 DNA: TGTGCCAGCAGCTTAAGGCGGTCCGAGCAGTACTTC

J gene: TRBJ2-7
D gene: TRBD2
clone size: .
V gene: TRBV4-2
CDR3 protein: CASSQAGTSGSYEQYF
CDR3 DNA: TGTGCCAGCAGCCAAGCCGGGACTAGCGGGTCCTACGAGCAGTACTTC

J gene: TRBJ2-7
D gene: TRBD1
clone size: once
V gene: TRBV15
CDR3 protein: CATSREGTGLEQYF
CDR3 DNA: TGTGCCACCAGCAGAGAAGGGACAGGACTCGAGCAGTACTTC

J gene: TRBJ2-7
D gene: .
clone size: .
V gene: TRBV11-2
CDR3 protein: CASSIPGGSYEQYF
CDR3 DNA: TGTGCCAGCAGCATTCCCGGGGGCTCCTACGAGCAGTACTTC

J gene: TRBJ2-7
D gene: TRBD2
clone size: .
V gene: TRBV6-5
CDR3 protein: CASSAPSGTDF
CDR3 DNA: TGTGCCAGCAGTGCGCCTAGCGGGACGGACTTC

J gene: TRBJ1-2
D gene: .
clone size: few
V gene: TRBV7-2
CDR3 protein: CASSLDGYGYTF
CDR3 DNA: TGTGCCAGCAGCTTGGACGGCTATGGCTACACCTTC

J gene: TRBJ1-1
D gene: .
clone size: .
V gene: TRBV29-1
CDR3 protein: CSVVEFKGMNTEAFF
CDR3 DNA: TGCAGCGTTGTGGAATTTAAGGGGATGAACACTGAAGCTTTCTTT

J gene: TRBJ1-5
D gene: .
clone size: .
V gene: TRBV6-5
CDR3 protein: CASSSASNQPQHF
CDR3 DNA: TGTGCCAGCTCTTCGGCTAGCAATCAGCCCCAGCATTTT

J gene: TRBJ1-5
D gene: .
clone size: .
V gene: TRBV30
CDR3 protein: CAWSREGQYSNQPQHF
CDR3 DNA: TGTGCCTGGAGTCGGGAGGGGCAGTATAGCAATCAGCCCCAGCATTTT

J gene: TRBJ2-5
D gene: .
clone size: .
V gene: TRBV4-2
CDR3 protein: CASSRSETQYF
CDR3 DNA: TGTGCCAGCAGCCGGTCCGAGACCCAGTACTTC

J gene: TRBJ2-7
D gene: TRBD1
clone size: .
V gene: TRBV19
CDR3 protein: CASSIGQGSSYEQYF
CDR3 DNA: TGTGCCAGTAGTATAGGACAGGGAAGCTCCTACGAGCAGTACTTC

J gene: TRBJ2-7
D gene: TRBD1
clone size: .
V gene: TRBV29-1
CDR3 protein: CSVAQGESYEQYF
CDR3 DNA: TGCAGCGTTGCCCAGGGGGAGTCCTACGAGCAGTACTTC

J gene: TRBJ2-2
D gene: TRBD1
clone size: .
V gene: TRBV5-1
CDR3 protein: CASSLGTGDQNTGELFF
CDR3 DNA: TGCGCCAGCAGCTTGGGGACAGGGGACCAGAACACCGGGGAGCTGTTTTTT

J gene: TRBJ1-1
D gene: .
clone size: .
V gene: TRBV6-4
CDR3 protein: CASSYPTQGQTEAFF
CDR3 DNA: TGTGCCAGCAGTTACCCGACGCAGGGGCAGACTGAAGCTTTCTTT

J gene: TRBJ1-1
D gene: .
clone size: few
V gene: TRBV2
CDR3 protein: CASRVDFNTEAFF
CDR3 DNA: TGTGCCAGCAGAGTTGATTTTAACACTGAAGCTTTCTTT

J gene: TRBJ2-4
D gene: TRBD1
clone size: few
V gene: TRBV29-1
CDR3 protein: CSVGGPSQGVNIQYF
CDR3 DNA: TGCAGCGTTGGGGGTCCATCCCAGGGGGTAAACATTCAGTACTTC

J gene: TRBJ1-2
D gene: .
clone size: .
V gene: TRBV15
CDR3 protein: CATSVRTGSGYTF
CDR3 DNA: TGTGCCACCAGCGTCCGGACTGGAAGTGGCTACACCTTC

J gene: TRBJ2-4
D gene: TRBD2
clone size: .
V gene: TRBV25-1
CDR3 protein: CASSPLGLAIGKNIQYF
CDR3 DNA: TGTGCCAGTTCACCACTGGGACTAGCAATCGGCAAAAACATTCAGTACTTC

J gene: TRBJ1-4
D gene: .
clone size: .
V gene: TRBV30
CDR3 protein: CAWSQGLNEKLFF
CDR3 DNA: TGTGCCTGGAGCCAGGGGTTAAACGAAAAACTGTTTTTT

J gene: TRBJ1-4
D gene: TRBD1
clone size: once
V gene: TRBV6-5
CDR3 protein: CASRGDSPYEKLFF
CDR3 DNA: TGTGCCAGCAGGGGGGACAGTCCTTATGAAAAACTGTTTTTT

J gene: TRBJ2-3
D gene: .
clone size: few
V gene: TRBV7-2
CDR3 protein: CASSSDYPHYTDTQYF
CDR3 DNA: TGTGCCAGCAGCTCGGACTATCCCCACTACACAGATACGCAGTATTTT

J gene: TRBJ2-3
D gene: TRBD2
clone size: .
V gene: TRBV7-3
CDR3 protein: CASSLNGLAPDTQYF
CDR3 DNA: TGTGCCAGCAGCTTAAATGGACTAGCCCCAGATACGCAGTATTTT

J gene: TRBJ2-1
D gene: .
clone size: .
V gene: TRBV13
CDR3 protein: CASSFSMDEQFF
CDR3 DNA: TGTGCCAGCAGCTTTTCCATGGATGAGCAGTTCTTC

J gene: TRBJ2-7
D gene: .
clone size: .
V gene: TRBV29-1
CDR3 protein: CSVESGSYEQYF
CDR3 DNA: TGCAGCGTTGAGTCGGGGTCCTACGAGCAGTACTTC

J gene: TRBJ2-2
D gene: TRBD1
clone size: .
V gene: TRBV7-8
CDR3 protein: CASSLIGTVANTGELFF
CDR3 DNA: TGTGCCAGCAGCTTGATCGGGACAGTCGCGAACACCGGGGAGCTGTTTTTT

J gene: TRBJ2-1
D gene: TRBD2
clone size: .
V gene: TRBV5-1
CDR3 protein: CASSLSSREGNEQFF
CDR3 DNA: TGCGCCAGCAGCTTAAGTTCCAGGGAGGGCAATGAGCAGTTCTTC

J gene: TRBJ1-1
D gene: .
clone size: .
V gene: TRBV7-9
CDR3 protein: CASSPAGVGYSNTEAFF
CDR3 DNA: TGTGCCAGCAGCCCGGCGGGGGTGGGCTATTCGAACACTGAAGCTTTCTTT

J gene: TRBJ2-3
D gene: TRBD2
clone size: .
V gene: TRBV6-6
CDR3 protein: CASSYTLAGVADTQYF
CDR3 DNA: TGTGCCAGCAGTTACACGCTAGCGGGAGTGGCAGATACGCAGTATTTT

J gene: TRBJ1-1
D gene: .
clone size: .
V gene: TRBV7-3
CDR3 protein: CASSLYSSIEAFF
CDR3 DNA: TGTGCCAGCAGCTTATACTCTTCGATTGAAGCTTTCTTT

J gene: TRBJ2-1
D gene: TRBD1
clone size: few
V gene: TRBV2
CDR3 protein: CASSVEDRGYNEQFF
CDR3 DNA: TGTGCCAGCAGTGTCGAGGACAGGGGCTACAATGAGCAGTTCTTC

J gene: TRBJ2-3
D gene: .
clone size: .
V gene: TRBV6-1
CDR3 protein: CASTRRVEGTDTQYF
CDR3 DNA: TGTGCCAGCACCAGAAGGGTGGAGGGCACAGATACGCAGTATTTT

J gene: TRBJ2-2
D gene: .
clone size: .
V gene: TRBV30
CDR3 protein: CAWRKTANTGELFF
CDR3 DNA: TGTGCCTGGAGGAAGACCGCGAACACCGGGGAGCTGTTTTTT

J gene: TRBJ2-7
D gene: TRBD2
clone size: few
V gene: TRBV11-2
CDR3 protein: CASRRGLAGDEQYF
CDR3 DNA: TGTGCCAGCAGAAGGGGACTAGCGGGAGACGAGCAGTACTTC

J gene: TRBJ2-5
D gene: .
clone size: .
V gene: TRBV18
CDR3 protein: CASSPSRETQYF
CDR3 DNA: TGTGCCAGCTCTCCAAGTCGGGAGACCCAGTACTTC

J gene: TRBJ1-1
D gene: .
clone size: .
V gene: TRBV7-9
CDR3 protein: CASRGGAEAFF
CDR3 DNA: TGTGCCAGCAGGGGAGGTGCTGAAGCTTTCTTT

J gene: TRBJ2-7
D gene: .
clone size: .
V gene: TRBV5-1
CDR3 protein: CASSLDSGSYYEQYF
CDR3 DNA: TGCGCCAGCAGCTTGGACAGCGGGTCCTACTACGAGCAGTACTTC

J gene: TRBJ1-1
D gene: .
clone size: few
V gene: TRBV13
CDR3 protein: CASSLGADLNTEAFF
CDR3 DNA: TGTGCCAGCAGCTTAGGGGCGGATCTGAACACTGAAGCTTTCTTT

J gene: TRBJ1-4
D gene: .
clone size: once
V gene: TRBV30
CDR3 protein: CAWSDQKTLYEKLFF
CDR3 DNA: TGTGCCTGGAGTGACCAGAAGACACTTTATGAAAAACTGTTTTTT

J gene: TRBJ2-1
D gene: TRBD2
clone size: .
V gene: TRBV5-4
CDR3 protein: CASSFGGSTGNEQFF
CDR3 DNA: TGTGCCAGCAGCTTTGGCGGGAGTACTGGTAATGAGCAGTTCTTC

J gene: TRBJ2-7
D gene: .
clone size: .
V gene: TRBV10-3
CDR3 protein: CAISDRRTIYEQYF
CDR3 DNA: TGTGCCATCAGTGATAGACGAACAATCTACGAGCAGTACTTC

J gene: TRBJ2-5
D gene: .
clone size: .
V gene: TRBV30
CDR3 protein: CAWNGPEGETQYF
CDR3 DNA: TGTGCCTGGAACGGACCCGAGGGAGAGACCCAGTACTTC